This T cell receptor beta chain was profiled in a study of cytomegalovirus exposure and HLA in healthy donors. Study-wide points: Evidence from a later analysis indicated that most CMV-associated TCR beta chains looked HLA-restricted. Rare TCR sequences dominated, though some public TCRs recurred in many donors.

The PCR ran on 60 Vbeta and 13 Jbeta primers. Profiled with immunoSEQ multiplex PCR; TCRdb holds only in-frame clones, not every one. This sample has under 200,000 clones, with about 80% found just once. In regard to this clone: Its antigen remains unknown.

V lost 4 bases to trimming and J lost 6 bases; unmatched junction nucleotides: 6. This CDR3 comprises 15 residues. The V gene's germline CDR1 is SGHAT and CDR2 FQNNGV. The TCR originated in a woman aged 35 to 49 in good health and CMV-seronegative. The rearrangement joins TRBV11-2 to TRBJ2-2; 9 nucleotides align to TRBD2. The sequenced sample was PBMCs. In nucleotides, the CDR3 is TGTGCCAGCAGCTATGTCCGGACTAGCGCCGGGGAGCTGTTTTTT. Amino acid sequence: CASSYVRTSAGELFF.